This T cell receptor (beta chain) was observed in a study of blood T cell repertoires in COVID-19. Study information: Whether acute or convalescent, the COVID-19 samples came from the United States, Italy and Spain. In each case, the material was cDNA or gDNA derived from T cells, B-cell-depleted T cells, or PBMCs.

The study assigned cohorts using participant-reported clinical history. CDR3 length: 15 amino acids. Germline CDR1 reads KGHSH; CDR2 reads LQKENI. V lost 6 bases to trimming and J lost 6 bases; unmatched junction nucleotides: 11. Using immunoSEQ multiplex PCR, the repertoire was profiled, and TCRdb retains in-frame clones only, with some absent. The table includes around 250,000 clones, about 90% detected once. The source of this sequence is a human donor in a cohort exposed to, infected with or recovered from COVID-19 (not recorded which). The donor label of this sample is uncertain. V and J are TRBV18 and TRBJ1-1; 9 bases align to TRBD1. The sample was PBMCs or T cells enriched from blood (not recorded which). Here the CDR3 reads CASSLQDRGFAEAFF. CDR3 bases: TGTGCCAGCTCCCTCCAGGACAGGGGCTTCGCTGAAGCTTTCTTT.